Reported below is one TCR beta chain. Its recognized antigen is unknown. Nothing much larger sits one base from this clone, and base qualities are not available. This sample also contains other DNA sequences that code for the same CDR3. This entry comes from a study of T cell responses to AZD1222 COVID-19 vaccine listed by TCRdb under 2021. Broadly, across the study: TCR sequencing covered some 240 trial participants: 207 given two doses of AZD1222 and around 25 given two doses of MenACWY control vaccine. Trial participants were enrolled by age into 18-55, 56-69 and 70-plus year subgroups, with around 150, 28 and 57 TCR-sequenced participants respectively. Findings and caveats that apply to the study as a whole: Conclusions about previously exposed vaccinees were limited because only six AZD1222 recipients were SARS-CoV-2 seropositive at baseline. Because no samples from the day 14 peak response were available, repertoires could be characterized only after the peak T cell response. Most participants were white British and females outnumbered males, and the authors suggested that clonal diversity may have been underestimated. Reportedly, close to half of the unique spike-specific TCRs recognized epitopes lying outside the regions that are mutated in the B.1.351 and B.1.1.7 variants. In the small 56-69-year group, the increase in depth fell short of significance, most likely because of low power. The vaccine-associated CD4 TCRs covered the entire spike protein, and the dominant responses fell in regions 160-218 and 743-854. A significant rise in spike-specific TCR breadth and depth was observed after two AZD1222 doses relative to day 0 and relative to MenACWY recipients.

The sample's time point label, decoded: baseline before first vaccination. This specimen's treatment or condition label, interpreted: meningococcal conjugate vaccine given as trial control. Vaccinee samples came from UK trials COV001 and COV002, including a single-blind randomized controlled phase 2/3 trial of AZD1222 (ChAdOx1 nCoV-19) in healthy adults. For TCRbeta chain sequencing, PBMC samples from trial participants were taken at day 0 and at day 28 after the second dose. The CDR3 regions of human TCRbeta chains were analyzed by immunosequencing. For the original study's pipeline: TCRs in the repertoires were compared against a reference library of SARS-CoV-2-specific TCRs that had been generated with the MIRA antigen-specificity platform. Breadth was defined as the fraction of unique TCRs that were SARS-CoV-2-associated, and depth was defined as the fraction of total T cells that were SARS-CoV-2-associated. Using the MIRA data, every spike-specific TCR was mapped to the spike region that the TCR reacted to and assigned to either a CD4 or a CD8 class. Log10-transformed breadth and depth values were compared by one-way ANOVA with Sidak's multiple comparisons tests. In its TCRdb copy, this immuneACCESS table keeps in-frame sequences only and misses some clones. Where compared with another copy, unresolved V genes explain less than half of these, and the others have no known cause. V, J and clone size are taken as reported in that table, and D and trimming were inferred from the DNA itself. A total of some 170,000 clones appear in this sample, just over 90% of them only once. In total, the top ten clones hold around 4.5% of the sample.

The CDR3 measures 13 amino acids from cysteine to phenylalanine. Left in the record is the CDR3 DNA by itself, 39 bases read in frame from the first base. The V end loses 5 bases and the J end loses 1 base, and a stretch of 8 bases separates them. The sequence links TRBV12-3 or TRBV12-4 to TRBJ1-1, with an unclear D gene assignment. The sample consisted of peripheral blood, taken on day 0 of MenACWY control vaccination. This sequence originates from an adult in good health. At the DNA level, the sequence is TGTGCCAGCAGTCTTACAGAGAACACTGAAGCTTTCTTT. This yields the protein CASSLTENTEAFF.